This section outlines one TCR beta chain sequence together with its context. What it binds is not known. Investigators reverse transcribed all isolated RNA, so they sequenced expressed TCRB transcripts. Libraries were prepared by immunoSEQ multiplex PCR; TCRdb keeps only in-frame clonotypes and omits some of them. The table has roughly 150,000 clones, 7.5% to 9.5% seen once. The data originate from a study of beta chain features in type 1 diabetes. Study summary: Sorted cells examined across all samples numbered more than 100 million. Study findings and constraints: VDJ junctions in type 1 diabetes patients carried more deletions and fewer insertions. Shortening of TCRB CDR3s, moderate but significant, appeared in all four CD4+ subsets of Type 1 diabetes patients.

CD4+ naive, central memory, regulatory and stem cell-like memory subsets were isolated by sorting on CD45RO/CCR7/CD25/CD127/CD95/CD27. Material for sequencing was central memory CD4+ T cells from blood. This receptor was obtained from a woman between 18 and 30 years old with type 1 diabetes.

CDR3 DNA sequence: TGTGCCAGCAGCCCGACAGGGGCGATGGGGGAAAAACTGTTTTTT. Translated, it gives CASSPTGAMGEKLFF. The rearrangement uses TRBV7-3 and TRBJ1-4; the match to TRBD1 covers 8 bases. The V gene end was trimmed by 5 bases and the J gene end by 8 bases; junction bases not matched to a gene: 10. Looked up from germline, CDR1 is SGHTA and CDR2 is FQGTGA. The CDR3 totals 15 residues.